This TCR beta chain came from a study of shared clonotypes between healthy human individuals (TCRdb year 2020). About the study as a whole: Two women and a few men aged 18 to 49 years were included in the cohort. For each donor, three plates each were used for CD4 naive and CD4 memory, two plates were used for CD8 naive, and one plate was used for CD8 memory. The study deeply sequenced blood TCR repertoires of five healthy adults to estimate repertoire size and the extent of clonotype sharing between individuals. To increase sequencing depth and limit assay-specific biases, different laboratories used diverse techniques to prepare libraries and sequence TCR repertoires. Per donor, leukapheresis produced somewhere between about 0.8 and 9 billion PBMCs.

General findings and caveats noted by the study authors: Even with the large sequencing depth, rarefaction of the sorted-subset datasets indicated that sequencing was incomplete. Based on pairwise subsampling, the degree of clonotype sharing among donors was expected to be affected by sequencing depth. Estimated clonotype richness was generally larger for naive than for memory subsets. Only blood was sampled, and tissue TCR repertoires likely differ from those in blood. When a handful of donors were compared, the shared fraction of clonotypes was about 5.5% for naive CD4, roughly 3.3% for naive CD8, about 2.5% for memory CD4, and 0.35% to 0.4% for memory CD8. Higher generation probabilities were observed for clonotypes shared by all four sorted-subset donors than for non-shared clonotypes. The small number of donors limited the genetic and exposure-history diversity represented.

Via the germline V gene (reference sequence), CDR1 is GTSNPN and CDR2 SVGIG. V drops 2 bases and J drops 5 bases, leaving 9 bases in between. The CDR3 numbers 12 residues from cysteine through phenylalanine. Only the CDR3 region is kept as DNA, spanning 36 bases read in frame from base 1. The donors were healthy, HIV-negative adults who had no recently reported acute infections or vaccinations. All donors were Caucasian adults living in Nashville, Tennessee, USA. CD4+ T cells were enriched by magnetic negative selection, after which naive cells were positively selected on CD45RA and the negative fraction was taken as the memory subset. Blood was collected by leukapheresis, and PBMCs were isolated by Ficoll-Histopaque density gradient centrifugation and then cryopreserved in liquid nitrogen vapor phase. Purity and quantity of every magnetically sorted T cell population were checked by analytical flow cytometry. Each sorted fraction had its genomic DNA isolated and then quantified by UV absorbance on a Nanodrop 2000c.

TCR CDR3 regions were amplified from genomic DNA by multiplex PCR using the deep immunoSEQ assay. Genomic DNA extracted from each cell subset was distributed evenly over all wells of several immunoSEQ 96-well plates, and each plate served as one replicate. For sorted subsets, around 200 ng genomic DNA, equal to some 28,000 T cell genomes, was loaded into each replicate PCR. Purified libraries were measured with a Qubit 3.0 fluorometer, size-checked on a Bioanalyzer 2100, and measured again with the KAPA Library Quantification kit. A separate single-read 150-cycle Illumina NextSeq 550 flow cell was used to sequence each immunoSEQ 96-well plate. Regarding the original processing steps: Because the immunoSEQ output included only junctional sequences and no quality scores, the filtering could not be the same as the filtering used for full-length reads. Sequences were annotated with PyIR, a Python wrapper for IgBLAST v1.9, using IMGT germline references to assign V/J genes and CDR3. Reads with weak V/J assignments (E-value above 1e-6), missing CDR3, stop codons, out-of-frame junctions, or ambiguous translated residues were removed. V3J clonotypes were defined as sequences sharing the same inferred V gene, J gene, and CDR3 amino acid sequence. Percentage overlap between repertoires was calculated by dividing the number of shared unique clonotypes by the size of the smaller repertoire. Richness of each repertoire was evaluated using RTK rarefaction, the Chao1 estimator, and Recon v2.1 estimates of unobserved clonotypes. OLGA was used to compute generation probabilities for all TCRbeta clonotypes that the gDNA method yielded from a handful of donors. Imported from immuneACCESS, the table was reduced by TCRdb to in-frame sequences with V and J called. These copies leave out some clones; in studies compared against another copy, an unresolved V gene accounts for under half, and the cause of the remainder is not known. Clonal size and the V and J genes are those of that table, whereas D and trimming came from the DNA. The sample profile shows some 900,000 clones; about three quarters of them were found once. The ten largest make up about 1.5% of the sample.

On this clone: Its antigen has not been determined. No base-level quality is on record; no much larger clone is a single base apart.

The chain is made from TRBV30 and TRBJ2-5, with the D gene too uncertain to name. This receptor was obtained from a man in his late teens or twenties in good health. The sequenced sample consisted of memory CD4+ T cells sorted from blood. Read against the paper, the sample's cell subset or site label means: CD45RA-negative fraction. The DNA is TGTGCCTGGAGTTCCTTAGGGGAGACCCAGTACTTC. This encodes CAWSSLGETQYF.